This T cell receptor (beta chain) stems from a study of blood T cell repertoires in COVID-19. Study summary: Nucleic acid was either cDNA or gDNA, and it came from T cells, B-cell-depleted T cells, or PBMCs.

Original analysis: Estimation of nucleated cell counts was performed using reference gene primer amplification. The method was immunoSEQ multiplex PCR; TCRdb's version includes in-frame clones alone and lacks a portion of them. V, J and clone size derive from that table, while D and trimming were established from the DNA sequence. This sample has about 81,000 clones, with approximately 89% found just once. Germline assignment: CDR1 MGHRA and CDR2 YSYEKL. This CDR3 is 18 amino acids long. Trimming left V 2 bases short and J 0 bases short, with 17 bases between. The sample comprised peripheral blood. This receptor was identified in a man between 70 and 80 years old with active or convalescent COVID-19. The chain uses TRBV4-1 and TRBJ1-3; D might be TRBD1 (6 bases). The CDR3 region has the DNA TGCGCCAGCAGCCAATTCCGGGACACCCCGTCCTCTGGAAACACCATATATTTT. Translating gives CASSQFRDTPSSGNTIYF.